These T cell receptor beta chains were read from a single sample in a study of radiation and T cells in renal cell carcinoma. Clones were sequenced by immunoSEQ multiplex PCR, and TCRdb holds only the in-frame ones, with some missing. The sample has over 45,000 clones, roughly 79% seen once; the top ten hold 7.3%. The sample in question was blood, obtained from a patient whose treatment included radiotherapy and nephrectomy. Source of these receptors: a man aged 55 to 69 with renal cell carcinoma. Both conserved end residues are part of each CDR3. D genes are given only for firm matches. Rows give clone size only sometimes, using once, few, many, or a class for an expanded clone.

d_gene | j_gene | abundance | v_gene | CDR3aa | CDR3nt
TRBD2 | TRBJ2-3 | . | TRBV6-5 | CASSSGLASADTQYF | TGTGCCAGCAGTTCGGGACTAGCGAGTGCAGATACGCAGTATTTT
. | TRBJ2-5 | few | TRBV20-1 | CSARGRETQYF | TGCAGTGCTAGAGGGCGGGAGACCCAGTACTTC
. | TRBJ2-5 | . | TRBV6-1 | CASSEQWTQQETQYF | TGTGCCAGCAGTGAACAGTGGACACAGCAAGAGACCCAGTACTTC
. | TRBJ1-5 | . | TRBV7-2 | CASSLAVVGEPQHF | TGTGCCAGCAGCTTAGCGGTCGTCGGTGAGCCCCAGCATTTT
. | TRBJ1-6 | . | TRBV5-1 | CASSSDGRPHNSPLHF | TGCGCCAGCAGCTCGGACGGACGGCCGCATAATTCACCCCTCCACTTT
TRBD1 | TRBJ2-1 | . | TRBV7-2 | CASSLANRDRSEFF | TGTGCCAGCAGCTTAGCGAACCGGGACAGGTCGGAGTTCTTC
TRBD1 | TRBJ1-2 | once | TRBV6-1 | CATGGQGAHYGYTF | TGTGCCACGGGGGGACAGGGGGCTCACTATGGCTACACCTTC
TRBD2 | TRBJ2-3 | . | TRBV13 | CASSLEGLAADTQYF | TGTGCCAGCAGCTTAGAGGGACTAGCGGCAGATACGCAGTATTTT
. | TRBJ2-3 | . | TRBV12-5 | CASGLEGGRDTQYF | TGTGCTAGTGGCCTTGAGGGTGGGCGCGATACGCAGTATTTT
. | TRBJ1-4 | . | TRBV5-1 | CASSLQGSREKLFF | TGCGCCAGCAGCTTGCAGGGATCTCGGGAAAAACTGTTTTTT
. | TRBJ2-5 | . | TRBV5-1 | CASSLDSYQETQYF | TGCGCCAGCAGCTTGGACAGTTACCAAGAGACCCAGTACTTC
. | TRBJ1-2 | . | TRBV5-3 | CARSLVFGVRAPNSCNYGYTF | TGTGCCAGAAGCTTGGTATTCGGGGTACGGGCTCCGAACTCCTGCAACTATGGCTACACCTTC
. | TRBJ1-5 | . | TRBV28 | CASGYRVSNQPQHF | TGTGCCAGCGGTTACAGGGTTAGCAATCAGCCCCAGCATTTT
. | TRBJ2-1 | . | TRBV30 | CAWSVALDNEQFF | TGTGCCTGGAGTGTCGCTCTAGACAATGAGCAGTTCTTC
. | TRBJ1-1 | few | TRBV11-2 | CASTPLGGVPAEAFF | TGTGCCAGCACCCCCCTTGGGGGGGTTCCGGCTGAAGCTTTCTTT
. | TRBJ1-1 | once | TRBV4-3 | CASSQDQDTEAFF | TGCGCCAGCAGCCAAGACCAGGACACTGAAGCTTTCTTT
. | TRBJ1-2 | . | TRBV5-1 | CASSLDHGLNYGYTF | TGCGCCAGCAGCTTGGATCACGGCTTGAACTATGGCTACACCTTC
. | TRBJ2-1 | few | TRBV7-2 | CASSLVGVGIYEQFF | TGTGCCAGCAGCTTAGTTGGGGTCGGCATCTATGAGCAGTTCTTC
. | TRBJ1-3 | . | TRBV2 | CASSERVGNTIYF | TGTGCCAGCAGTGAAAGGGTGGGAAACACCATATATTTT
TRBD2 | TRBJ2-2 | few | TRBV5-4 | CASSKELTSGNTGELFF | TGTGCCAGCAGCAAGGAACTGACTAGCGGGAACACCGGGGAGCTGTTTTTT
. | TRBJ1-5 | . | TRBV7-9 | CASSLEDLGHQHF | TGTGCCAGCAGCTTAGAGGATTTGGGGCACCAGCATTTT
TRBD1 | TRBJ1-1 | . | TRBV11-3 | CASSPDGRQGITEAFF | TGTGCCAGCAGCCCTGATGGTAGACAGGGGATCACTGAAGCTTTCTTT
. | TRBJ2-5 | . | TRBV5-6 | CASSFTDPRGQGYQETQYF | TGTGCCAGCAGCTTTACGGATCCGAGAGGGCAGGGCTACCAAGAGACCCAGTACTTC
. | TRBJ1-2 | . | TRBV7-9 | CASSPGGEVGNGYGYTF | TGTGCCAGCAGCCCCGGGGGGGAGGTTGGAAATGGCTATGGCTACACCTTC
. | TRBJ1-4 | few | TRBV11-2 | CASSLQGTKLFF | TGTGCCAGCAGCTTACAGGGGACAAAACTGTTTTTT
. | TRBJ2-7 | once | TRBV10-3 | CAISNTYEQYF | TGTGCCATCAGCAACACCTACGAGCAGTACTTC
TRBD1 | TRBJ1-2 | . | TRBV27 | CASSFSGTGGFSF | TGTGCCAGCAGTTTTTCCGGGACAGGGGGGTTTTCTTTC
. | TRBJ1-1 | few | TRBV27 | CATRSGGEVTEAFF | TGTGCCACCAGGAGTGGGGGGGAGGTCACTGAAGCTTTCTTT
. | TRBJ1-4 | large | TRBV30 | CAWSFREKLFF | TGTGCCTGGAGTTTCAGGGAGAAACTGTTTTTT
. | TRBJ1-1 | . | TRBV30 | CAWRWIDTEAFF | TGTGCCTGGCGGTGGATAGACACTGAAGCTTTCTTT
TRBD1 | TRBJ1-1 | . | TRBV10-3 | CAGRGQANTEAFF | TGTGCCGGTAGGGGACAGGCGAACACTGAAGCTTTCTTT
TRBD1 | TRBJ2-5 | . | TRBV5-6 | CASSLTGGEETQYF | TGTGCCAGCAGCTTGACAGGGGGCGAAGAGACCCAGTACTTC
. | TRBJ2-6 | few | TRBV2 | CASSGGQLSRAGANVLTF | TGTGCCAGCAGCGGCGGACAGCTCTCCCGTGCTGGGGCCAACGTCCTGACTTTC
TRBD2 | TRBJ2-5 | . | TRBV4-2 | CASSQDPAGAEETQYF | TGTGCCAGCAGCCAAGATCCGGCGGGAGCGGAGGAGACCCAGTACTTC
. | TRBJ2-6 | . | TRBV6-1 | CASTKAPGRWFSGANVLTF | TGTGCCAGCACTAAAGCTCCGGGACGGTGGTTCTCTGGGGCCAACGTCCTGACTTTC